The clone carrying this TCR beta chain was seen more than once but under ten times. Its target is unknown. This specimen belongs to a study of blood T cells in healthy people across ages. Broader study findings: Those diversity estimates obtained from one million T cells were thought to be underestimates.

The CDR3 has 8 residues. V lost 7 bases and J 10 bases, leaving 7 bases between the germline ends. CDR1 is SQVTM, CDR2 ANQGSEA, per germline. Sample-barcoded 5' priming and a J-beta primer mix drove a second PCR of roughly 7 to 11 cycles. TCRdb ran MiXCR on the 5' RACE reads and lists one entry per CDR3 protein. The sample lists 650,000 to 1,000,000 distinct CDR3 sequences, roughly 34% occurring once. The rearrangement links TRBV29-1 to TRBJ1-2; D is unclear. The TCR was taken from a man in his late teens or twenties in good health. The specimen was blood. Written as DNA, the CDR3 is TGCAGCGCGGCTGACTACACCTTC. This translates into CSAADYTF.